The subject of this entry is one T cell receptor beta chain. Germline V gene lookup returns CDR1 SGHTA and CDR2 FQGTGA. V was cut by 2 bases and J by 6 bases, with 11 bases left in between. The CDR3 totals 14 residues. Authors' methods: Using reference gene primer amplification, nucleated cell counts were estimated. The repertoire was sequenced with immunoSEQ multiplex PCR; TCRdb's copy has only in-frame clones and lacks some. The DNA was the basis for D and trimming; V, J and clone size are from that table. This sample has some 140,000 clones, with around 76% found just once. The data stem from a study of blood T cell repertoires in COVID-19. Across the whole study: COVID-19 samples from acute and convalescent phases originated in the United States, Italy and Spain. Sample material is recorded as cDNA or gDNA derived from T cells, B-cell-depleted T cells, or PBMCs.

Sequenced material: peripheral blood. The TCR comes from a man aged 80 or over with acute or convalescent COVID-19. This chain uses TRBV7-3 with TRBJ2-1; possible D gene TRBD1, 6 bases. The CDR3 here is CASSLGLGGNEQFF. CDR3 sequence (DNA): TGTGCCAGCAGCTTAGGGCTAGGGGGCAATGAGCAGTTCTTC.